This TCR beta chain was sequenced during a study of cytomegalovirus exposure and HLA in healthy donors. Findings and limits, study-wide: In the analysis, some V segments, TRBV6-2 and TRBV6-3 included, were excluded as indistinguishable. V- and J-gene trimming of TCR beta was linked (in a later analysis) to a missense DCLRE1C variant.

Turning to this clone: Its matching antigen is unknown.

The CDR3 length is 14 residues. With 7 bases clipped from V and 1 base from J, the junction kept 4 bases outside the gene matches. Germline CDR1 reads SGHVS; CDR2 reads FQNEAQ. Both 60 Vbeta primers and 13 Jbeta primers went into the PCR. Libraries were prepared by immunoSEQ multiplex PCR; TCRdb keeps only in-frame clonotypes and omits some of them. Here the sample spans fewer than 200,000 clones, roughly 80% being singletons. The chain employs TRBV7-8 and TRBJ1-1; 9 nucleotides agree with TRBD1. The TCR originated in a woman in her forties or fifties in good health and CMV-seronegative. Sequencing used PBMCs. CDR3 sequence: CASKNRGPNTEAFF. CDR3 bases: TGTGCCAGCAAAAACAGGGGGCCGAACACTGAAGCTTTCTTT.